A selection of T cell receptor beta chains follows, all from one sample in a study of T cells in Graves' hyperthyroidism and ophthalmopathy. TCRdb analysed the multiplex PCR reads with MiXCR anew, one entry per CDR3 protein. Of roughly 570,000 distinct CDR3 sequences listed, around a sixth were seen once; the top ten hold around 6.6%. What was sequenced was blood. The receptor set was obtained from a woman aged 25 to 39 with Graves' hyperthyroidism. CDR3s include the opening cysteine and the closing phenylalanine or tryptophan. The D gene is left open where the match is weak. Clone size is given for some rows only: seen once, a few or many times, or a class if the clone is expanded.

d_call: TRBD2; j_call: TRBJ2-3; v_call: TRBV28; cdr3_length: 16; clone_size: many; cdr3_aa: CASSATSFSFTDTQYF; cdr3_nt: TGTGCCAGCAGCGCGACTAGCTTTTCGTTCACAGATACGCAGTATTTT
d_call: TRBD1; j_call: TRBJ2-5; v_call: TRBV11-2; cdr3_length: 16; clone_size: once; cdr3_aa: CASSLVTGGRQETQYF; cdr3_nt: TGTGCCAGCAGCTTGGTCACAGGGGGGCGCCAAGAGACCCAGTACTTC
d_call: -; j_call: TRBJ2-7; v_call: TRBV3-1; cdr3_length: 13; clone_size: -; cdr3_aa: CASSQSAGSEQYF; cdr3_nt: TGTGCCAGCAGCCAATCAGCGGGTTCCGAGCAGTACTTC
d_call: -; j_call: TRBJ1-2; v_call: TRBV15; cdr3_length: 14; clone_size: many; cdr3_aa: CATSAKSGYGGYTF; cdr3_nt: TGTGCCACCAGCGCTAAGTCGGGATATGGTGGCTACACCTTC
d_call: TRBD2; j_call: TRBJ2-2; v_call: TRBV5-4; cdr3_length: 15; clone_size: -; cdr3_aa: CASRMGLAGAGELFF; cdr3_nt: TGTGCCAGCAGAATGGGACTAGCGGGAGCCGGGGAGCTGTTTTTT
d_call: TRBD2; j_call: TRBJ2-1; v_call: TRBV7-2; cdr3_length: 12; clone_size: many; cdr3_aa: CASSLLAGPQFF; cdr3_nt: TGTGCCAGCAGCTTATTAGCGGGCCCGCAGTTCTTC
d_call: -; j_call: TRBJ2-7; v_call: TRBV20-1; cdr3_length: 13; clone_size: many; cdr3_aa: CSVKRGGPGEQYF; cdr3_nt: TGCAGTGTTAAAAGGGGGGGTCCAGGCGAGCAGTACTTC
d_call: -; j_call: TRBJ2-3; v_call: TRBV11-1; cdr3_length: 15; clone_size: once; cdr3_aa: CASSLAGGSPDAQYF; cdr3_nt: TGTGCCAGCAGCTTAGCGGGAGGTAGTCCAGATGCGCAGTATTTT
d_call: -; j_call: TRBJ2-3; v_call: TRBV20-1; cdr3_length: 13; clone_size: many; cdr3_aa: CSATRLGTDTQYF; cdr3_nt: TGCAGTGCTACCCGACTAGGAACAGATACGCAGTATTTT
d_call: TRBD2; j_call: TRBJ2-1; v_call: TRBV30; cdr3_length: 13; clone_size: -; cdr3_aa: CAWSGLAYNEHFF; cdr3_nt: TGTGCCTGGAGCGGACTAGCGTACAATGAGCATTTCTTC
d_call: -; j_call: TRBJ2-5; v_call: TRBV12-5; cdr3_length: 16; clone_size: many; cdr3_aa: CASSPPRVRGQETQYF; cdr3_nt: TGTGCTAGTTCACCCCCTAGGGTCCGGGGTCAAGAGACCCAGTACTTC
d_call: -; j_call: TRBJ2-1; v_call: TRBV2; cdr3_length: 16; clone_size: many; cdr3_aa: CASSEILRSSYNEQFF; cdr3_nt: TGTGCCAGCAGTGAAATCTTGCGGAGCTCCTACAATGAGCAGTTCTTC
d_call: TRBD1; j_call: TRBJ2-3; v_call: TRBV4-2; cdr3_length: 15; clone_size: -; cdr3_aa: CASSAKQGAADTQYF; cdr3_nt: TGTGCCAGCAGCGCCAAACAGGGGGCAGCGGATACGCAGTATTTT
d_call: TRBD2; j_call: TRBJ2-1; v_call: TRBV4-1; cdr3_length: 17; clone_size: -; cdr3_aa: CASSPRAGTSEYNEQFF; cdr3_nt: TGCGCCAGCAGCCCCCGGGCCGGGACTAGCGAGTACAATGAGCAGTTCTTC
d_call: -; j_call: TRBJ1-1; v_call: TRBV27; cdr3_length: 15; clone_size: many; cdr3_aa: CASSLLGFMNTEAFF; cdr3_nt: TGTGCCAGCAGTTTACTTGGGTTTATGAACACTGAAGCTTTCTTT
d_call: TRBD2; j_call: TRBJ2-1; v_call: TRBV2; cdr3_length: 15; clone_size: many; cdr3_aa: CASRRTSLSYNEQFF; cdr3_nt: TGTGCCAGCAGGAGGACTAGCCTTTCCTACAATGAGCAGTTCTTC